The T cell receptor beta chain under discussion was sequenced for a study of blood T cell repertoires in COVID-19. Study background: Sources were T cells, B-cell-depleted T cells, or PBMCs; the material itself was cDNA or gDNA.

Participants' reported clinical history set cohort assignment. In the authors' workflow: For nucleated cells, counts were estimated from reference gene primer amplification. TCRdb keeps only in-frame clones here, not all; method: immunoSEQ multiplex PCR. V, J and clone size are those of that table, while D and trimming were read from the DNA. The data show roughly 300,000 clones, 65% to 90% seen once. At least ten counts were recorded for this clone. Trimming at V came to 4 bases and at J to 3 bases, leaving 3 bases not matched to a gene. CDR1 is ENHRY and CDR2 is SYGVKD in the germline V gene. The CDR3 contains 15 residues.

This sequence joins TRBV10-3 and TRBJ2-3; the match to TRBD1 covers 11 bases. The sequence was obtained from a woman under 30 who had recovered from COVID-19. The sequenced sample consisted of PBMCs or T cells enriched from blood (not recorded which). CDR3 sequence: CAISADRGLTDTQYF. CDR3 nucleotide sequence: TGTGCCATCAGTGCGGACAGGGGGCTGACAGATACGCAGTATTTT.